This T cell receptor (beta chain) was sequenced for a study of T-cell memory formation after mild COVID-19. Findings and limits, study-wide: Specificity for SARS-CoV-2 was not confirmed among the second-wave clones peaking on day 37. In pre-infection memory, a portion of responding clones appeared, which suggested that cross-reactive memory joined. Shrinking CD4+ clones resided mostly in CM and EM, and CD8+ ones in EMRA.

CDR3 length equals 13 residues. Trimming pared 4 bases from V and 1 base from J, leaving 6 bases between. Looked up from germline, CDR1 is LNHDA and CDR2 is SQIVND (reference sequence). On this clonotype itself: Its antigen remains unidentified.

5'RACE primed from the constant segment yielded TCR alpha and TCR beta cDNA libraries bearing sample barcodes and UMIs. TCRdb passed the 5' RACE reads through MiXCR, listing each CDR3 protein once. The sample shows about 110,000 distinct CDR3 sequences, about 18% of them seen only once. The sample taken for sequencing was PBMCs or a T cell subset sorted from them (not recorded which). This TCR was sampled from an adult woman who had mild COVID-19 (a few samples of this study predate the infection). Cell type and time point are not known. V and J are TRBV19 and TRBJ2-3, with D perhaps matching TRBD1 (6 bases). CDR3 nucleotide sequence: TGTGCCAGTAGTACAGGGGGCACAGATACGCAGTATTTT. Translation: CASSTGGTDTQYF. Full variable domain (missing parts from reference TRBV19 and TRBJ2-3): DGGITQSPKYLFRKEGQNVTLSCEQNLNHDAMYWYRQDPGQGLRLIYYSQIVNDFQKGDIAEGYSVSREKKESFPLTVTSAQKNPTAFYLCASSTGGTDTQYFGPGTRLTVL.